The present T cell receptor (beta chain) was sequenced within a study of early T cells in non-severe SARS-CoV-2 infection. The study's findings and limits: The matching step, a VDJdb search, favored anti-spike CD8 responses and missed private and CD4 specificities.

There are many counts of this clonotype. Its antigen is not identified. Deletions cut 3 bases from V and 8 bases from J, with 15 bases between. The CDR3 runs 15 residues. Germline CDR1 and CDR2: SGDLS and YYNGEE. Individual cDNA molecules carried attached unique molecular identifiers. TCRdb re-called the 5' RACE reads with MiXCR, one entry per CDR3 protein. The table records tens of thousands of distinct CDR3 sequences, less than 20% of them present only once. This TCR came from an adult who was a healthcare worker with PCR-confirmed SARS-CoV-2 infection or an uninfected control (not recorded which). The gene calls are TRBV9 and TRBJ1-6; tentatively, D is TRBD1 (6 bases). The sequencing used whole blood, collected at baseline. This CDR3 is CASSARQAGDSPLHF. DNA for the CDR3: TGTGCCAGCAGCGCCAGACAGGCGGGGGATTCACCCCTCCACTTT.